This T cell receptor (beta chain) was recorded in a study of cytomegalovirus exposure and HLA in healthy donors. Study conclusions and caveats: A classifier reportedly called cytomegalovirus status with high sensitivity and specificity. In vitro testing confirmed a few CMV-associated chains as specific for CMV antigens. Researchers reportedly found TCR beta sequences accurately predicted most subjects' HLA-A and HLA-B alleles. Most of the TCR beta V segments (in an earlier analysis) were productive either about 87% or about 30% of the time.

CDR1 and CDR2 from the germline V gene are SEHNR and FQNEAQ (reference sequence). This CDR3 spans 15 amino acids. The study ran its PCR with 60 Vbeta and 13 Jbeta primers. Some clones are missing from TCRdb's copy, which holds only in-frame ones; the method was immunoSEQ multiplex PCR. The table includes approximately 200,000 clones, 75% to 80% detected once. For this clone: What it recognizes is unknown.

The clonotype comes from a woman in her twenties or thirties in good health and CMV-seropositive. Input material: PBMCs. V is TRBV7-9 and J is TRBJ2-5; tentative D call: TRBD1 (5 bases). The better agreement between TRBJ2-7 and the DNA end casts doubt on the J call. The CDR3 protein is CASSFSSHRTYEQYF. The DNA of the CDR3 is TGTGCCAGCAGCTTCTCTAGTCACAGGACCTACGAGCAGTACTTC.